This T cell receptor (beta chain) was retrieved from a study of T cells in Graves' hyperthyroidism and ophthalmopathy (dated by TCRdb to 2018 to 2020). For the wider study: Peripheral blood samples were taken at initial diagnosis, before any treatment was given. After blood sampling, hyperthyroidism patients were treated with methimazole at a starting dose of 30 mg daily, and ophthalmopathy patients were treated with high-dose intravenous methylprednisolone. In more than 5 Graves' hyperthyroidism patients, the study also compared T-cell repertoires from thyroid tissue with T-cell repertoires from blood. TCR Vbeta CDR3 sequencing of some 140 peripheral blood samples (approximately 44 ophthalmopathy, roughly 72 hyperthyroidism and roughly 17 progressor patients) is reported in the paper. Prospective prediction of ophthalmopathy was tested in an independent validation cohort of 18 to 20 hyperthyroidism patients and 15 to 17 patients who later progressed to ophthalmopathy. To identify distinguishing TCR V-J signatures, a discovery cohort of 100 or so patients was used, comprising 40 to 45 with Graves' ophthalmopathy and roughly 60 with stable Graves' hyperthyroidism. The roughly 91 discovery patients were randomly divided into training and test sets at a 7:3 ratio. Overall study outcomes, separate from this receptor: Sample size was not statistically predetermined, and investigators were not blinded to group allocation. During validation, the model predicted progression to ophthalmopathy a median of around 6 months ahead of onset, with more than 55% sensitivity and about 75% specificity. Ophthalmopathy was separated from stable hyperthyroidism by a 13 V-J signature model, with just over 85% sensitivity and 81% to 83% specificity obtained in cross-validation and 80%/75% obtained in testing. Most expanded thyroid clonotypes (frequency above 0.001) were also detected in blood, suggesting blood repertoires may reflect thyroid immune responses.

TCR beta CDR3 regions were amplified from RNA transcripts. For the first round of RT-PCR on the TCR CDR3, the HTBI primer set was used together with the Qiagen OneStep RT-PCR kit. The libraries were constructed in a second round of multiplex PCR and then size-selected and purified. Paired-end sequencing of the libraries was performed with 100 bp reads on an Illumina HiSeq2000. On the authors' methods: Raw data were processed with SOAPnuke, discarding reads with adapters, uncalled bases, mean Phred below 15, or no exact constant-primer or identifier match. COPE v1.2.5 was used to merge the high-quality paired reads, and each unique nucleotide sequence was defined as a clonotype. MiTCR v1.1 was used to align the clonotypes against IMGT TRBV, TRBD and TRBJ reference segments. The analysis was restricted to V-J combinations with a frequency above 0.0001, which together covered 99.2% of the repertoires. The TCS score was defined as the ratio of F50 (clonal expansion) to E x V (chaos), calculated using BLOSUM62-based TCRdist between CDR3 peptides within each V-J. Welch's t-statistics and random forest reduced fewer than 550 V-J features to 10 to 15, which were used in a naive Bayes classifier (R e1071). TCRdb reprocessing: public reads trimmed at Q25 with fastp, clones called with MiXCR, in-frame beta chains kept. All rows with the same CDR3 protein become a single entry with the most common DNA and genes. TCRdb, not the original authors, processed these V and J calls. Within this sample are about 300,000 distinct CDR3 sequences, with around a fifth of them counted one time only. The top ten clones comprise approximately 37% of the sample.

In the ophthalmopathy patients, disease was moderately to severely active, with a Clinical Activity Score of 3 or more, a NOSPECS grade of 4 or more, and a duration of less than 3 months. Patients with uncontrolled infections, other autoimmune diseases, pregnancy or lactation were excluded. Diagnoses were established on the basis of clinical symptoms, serum thyroxine and TRAb, thyroid ultrasound, and orbital computed tomography. Ficoll-Paque density gradient centrifugation was used to isolate PBMCs from about 9 ml of fresh peripheral blood. Trizol reagent was used to extract total RNA, and RNA quality was then checked on an Agilent 2100 Bioanalyzer. V is clipped by 6 bases and J by 3 bases, and the sequence between their germline boundaries is 14 bases long. From the cysteine through the phenylalanine, the CDR3 covers 14 amino acids. Only CDR3 DNA is held: 42 bases, read in frame from base 1. This clonotype occurred many times. Which antigen it targets is not known. Base qualities were left out, and no much larger clone turns up one base away.

The sequenced sample consisted of blood. The sequence came from a man aged 45 to 65 with Graves' ophthalmopathy. In this chain, TRBV12-3 or TRBV12-4 is recombined with TRBJ1-2; the D gene is possibly TRBD1, with 6 bases matching. The nucleotide sequence reads TGTGCCAGCAGCTCGGGACAATGGGACTATGGCTACACCTTC. Its translation reads: CASSSGQWDYGYTF.